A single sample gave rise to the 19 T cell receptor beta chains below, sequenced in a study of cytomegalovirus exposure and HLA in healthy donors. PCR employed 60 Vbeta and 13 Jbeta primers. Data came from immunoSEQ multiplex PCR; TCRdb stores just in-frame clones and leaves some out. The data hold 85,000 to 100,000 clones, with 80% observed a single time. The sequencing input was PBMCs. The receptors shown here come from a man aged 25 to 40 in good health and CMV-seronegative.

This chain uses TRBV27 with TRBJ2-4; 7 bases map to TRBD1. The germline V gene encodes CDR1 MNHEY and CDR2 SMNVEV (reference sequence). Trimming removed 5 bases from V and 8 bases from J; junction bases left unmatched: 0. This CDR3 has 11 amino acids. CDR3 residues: CASSTGDIQYF. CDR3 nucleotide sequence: TGTGCCAGCAGTACAGGGGACATTCAGTACTTC.

DNA of the CDR3: TGTGCCAGTAGTATCATGGACAGGGACTACGAGCAGTACTTC. Translated, it gives CASSIMDRDYEQYF. The V and J genes are TRBV19 and TRBJ2-7, with 8 bases matching TRBD1. Germline trimming cut 3 bases from V and 3 bases from J; bases unmatched to any gene: 4. This CDR3 has 14 amino acids. CDR1 and CDR2 from the germline V gene are LNHDA and SQIVND (reference sequence). Drawing the rest from reference TRBV19 and TRBJ2-7, the complete variable domain is DGGITQSPKYLFRKEGQNVTLSCEQNLNHDAMYWYRQDPGQGLRLIYYSQIVNDFQKGDIAEGYSVSREKKESFPLTVTSAQKNPTAFYLCASSIMDRDYEQYFGPGTRLTVT.

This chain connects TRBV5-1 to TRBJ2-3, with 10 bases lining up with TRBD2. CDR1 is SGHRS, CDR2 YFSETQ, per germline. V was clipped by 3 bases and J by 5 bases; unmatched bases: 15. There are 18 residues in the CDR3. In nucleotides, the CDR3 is TGCGCCAGCAGCTCCCTCCCAGCGGGAGGGGGGCTGGAAGATACGCAGTATTTT. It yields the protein CASSSLPAGGGLEDTQYF.

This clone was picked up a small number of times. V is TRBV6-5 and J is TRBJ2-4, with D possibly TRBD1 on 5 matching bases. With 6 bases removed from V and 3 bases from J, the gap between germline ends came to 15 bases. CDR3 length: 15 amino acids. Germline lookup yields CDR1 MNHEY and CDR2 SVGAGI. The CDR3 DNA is TGTGCCAGCAGGACGACAGAGTCTGGCAAAAACATTCAGTACTTC. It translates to CASRTTESGKNIQYF.

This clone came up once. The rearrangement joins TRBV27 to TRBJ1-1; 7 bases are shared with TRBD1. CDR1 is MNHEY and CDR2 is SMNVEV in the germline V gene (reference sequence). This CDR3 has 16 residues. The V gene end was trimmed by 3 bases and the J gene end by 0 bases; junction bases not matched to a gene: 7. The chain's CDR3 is CASSFRDSQMNTEAFF. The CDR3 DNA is TGTGCCAGCAGTTTCCGGGACAGCCAAATGAACACTGAAGCTTTCTTT.

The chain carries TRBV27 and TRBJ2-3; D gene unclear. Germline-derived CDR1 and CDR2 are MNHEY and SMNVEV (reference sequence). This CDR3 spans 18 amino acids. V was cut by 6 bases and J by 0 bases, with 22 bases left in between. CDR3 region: CASRVQKIFGASTDTQYF. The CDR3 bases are TGTGCCAGCAGGGTTCAAAAGATCTTCGGAGCTAGCACAGATACGCAGTATTTT.

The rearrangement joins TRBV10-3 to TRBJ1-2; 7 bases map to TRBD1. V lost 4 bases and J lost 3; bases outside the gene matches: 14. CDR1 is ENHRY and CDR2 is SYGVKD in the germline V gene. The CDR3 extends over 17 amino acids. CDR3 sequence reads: CAISAFSGTDDDYGYTF. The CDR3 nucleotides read TGTGCCATCAGTGCCTTTTCCGGGACAGATGATGACTATGGCTACACCTTC.

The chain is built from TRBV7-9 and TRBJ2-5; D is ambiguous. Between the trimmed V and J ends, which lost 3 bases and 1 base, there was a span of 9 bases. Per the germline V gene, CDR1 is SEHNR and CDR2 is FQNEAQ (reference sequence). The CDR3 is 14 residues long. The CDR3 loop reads CASSFDEVQETQYF. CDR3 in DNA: TGTGCCAGCAGCTTCGATGAGGTCCAAGAGACCCAGTACTTC.

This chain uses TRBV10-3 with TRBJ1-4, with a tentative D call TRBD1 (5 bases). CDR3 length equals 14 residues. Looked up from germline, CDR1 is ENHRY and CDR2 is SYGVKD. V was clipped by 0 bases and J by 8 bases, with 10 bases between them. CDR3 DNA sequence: TGTGCCATCAGTGAGTCAGGGGAGGACGAAAAACTGTTTTTT. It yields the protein CAISESGEDEKLFF.

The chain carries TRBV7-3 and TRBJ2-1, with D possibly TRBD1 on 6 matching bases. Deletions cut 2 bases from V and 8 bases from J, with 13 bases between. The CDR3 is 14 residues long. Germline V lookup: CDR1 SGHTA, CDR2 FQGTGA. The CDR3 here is CASSLQQGGHEQFF. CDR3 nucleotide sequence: TGTGCCAGCAGCTTACAACAGGGTGGCCATGAGCAGTTCTTC.

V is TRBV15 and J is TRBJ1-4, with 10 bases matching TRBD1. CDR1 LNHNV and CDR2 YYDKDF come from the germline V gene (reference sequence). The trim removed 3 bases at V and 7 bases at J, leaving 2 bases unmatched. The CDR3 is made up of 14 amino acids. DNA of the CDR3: TGTGCCACCAGCAGGTGGGACAGGGGTGAAAAACTGTTTTTT. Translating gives CATSRWDRGEKLFF. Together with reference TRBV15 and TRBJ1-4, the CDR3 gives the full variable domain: DAMVIQNPRYQVTQFGKPVTLSCSQTLNHNVMYWYQQKSSQAPKLLFHYYDKDFNNEADTPDNFQSRRPNTSFCFLDIRSPGLGDTAMYLCATSRWDRGEKLFFGSGTQLSVL.

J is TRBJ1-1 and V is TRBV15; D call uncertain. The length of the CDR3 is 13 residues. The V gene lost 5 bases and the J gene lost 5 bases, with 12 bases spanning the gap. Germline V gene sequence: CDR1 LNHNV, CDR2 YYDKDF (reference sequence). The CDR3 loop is CATSHLERTEAFF. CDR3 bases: TGTGCCACCAGCCATCTCGAGAGGACTGAAGCTTTCTTT.

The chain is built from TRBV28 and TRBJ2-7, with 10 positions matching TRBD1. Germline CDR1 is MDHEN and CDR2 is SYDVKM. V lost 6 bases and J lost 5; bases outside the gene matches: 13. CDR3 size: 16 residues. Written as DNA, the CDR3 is TGTGCCAGCAGGGGAGGGTTTGGGACAGGGGAAAACGAGCAGTACTTC. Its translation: CASRGGFGTGENEQYF.

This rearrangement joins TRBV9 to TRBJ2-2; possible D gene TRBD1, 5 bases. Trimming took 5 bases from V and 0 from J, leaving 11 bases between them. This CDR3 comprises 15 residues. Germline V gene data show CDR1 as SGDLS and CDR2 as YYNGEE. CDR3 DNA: TGTGCCAGCAGAGGGGCCGGAACGAACACCGGGGAGCTGTTTTTT. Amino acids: CASRGAGTNTGELFF.

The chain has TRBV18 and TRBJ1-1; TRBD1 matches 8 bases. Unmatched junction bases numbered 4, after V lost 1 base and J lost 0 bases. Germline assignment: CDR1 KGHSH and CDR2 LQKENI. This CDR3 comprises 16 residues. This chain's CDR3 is CASSPRTGNLNTEAFF. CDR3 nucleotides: TGTGCCAGCTCACCACGGACAGGGAACCTGAACACTGAAGCTTTCTTT.

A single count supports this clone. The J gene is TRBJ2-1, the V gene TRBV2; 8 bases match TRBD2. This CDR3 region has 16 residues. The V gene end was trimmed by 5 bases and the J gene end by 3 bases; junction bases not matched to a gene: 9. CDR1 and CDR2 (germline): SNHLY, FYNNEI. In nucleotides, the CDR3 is TGTGCCAGCAGTAATAGCCGGACTAGCAGCTACAATGAGCAGTTCTTC. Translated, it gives CASSNSRTSSYNEQFF.

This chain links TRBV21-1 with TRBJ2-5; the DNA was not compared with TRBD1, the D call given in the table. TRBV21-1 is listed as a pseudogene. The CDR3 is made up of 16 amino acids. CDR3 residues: CASSKVSRAEKETQYF. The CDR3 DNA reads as TGTGCCAGCAGCAAAGTGTCCAGGGCCGAAAAAGAGACCCAGTACTTC.

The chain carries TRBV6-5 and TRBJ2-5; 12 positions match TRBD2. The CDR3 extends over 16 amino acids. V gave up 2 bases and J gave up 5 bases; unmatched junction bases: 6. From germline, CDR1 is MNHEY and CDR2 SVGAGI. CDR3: CASSYASGRARETQYF. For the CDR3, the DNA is TGTGCCAGCAGTTACGCTAGCGGGAGGGCCCGGGAGACCCAGTACTTC.

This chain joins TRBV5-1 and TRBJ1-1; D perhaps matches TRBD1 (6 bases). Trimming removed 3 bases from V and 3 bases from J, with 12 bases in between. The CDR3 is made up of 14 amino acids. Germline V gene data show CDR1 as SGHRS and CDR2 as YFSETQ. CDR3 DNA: TGCGCCAGCAGCTCTACAGGGTTAGACACTGAAGCTTTCTTT. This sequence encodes CASSSTGLDTEAFF.